One sample yielded the 19 T cell receptor beta chains listed below, sequenced in a study of early stage breast cancer tumors. Here immunoSEQ multiplex PCR was the method, and the copy in TCRdb shows in-frame clones only, minus some. The profile shows about 51,000 clones, around four fifths of them singletons. What was sequenced was blood. The receptors come from a person in their 40s with breast cancer.

This rearrangement joins TRBV19 to TRBJ2-3, with a possible D match to TRBD1 (6 bases). The ends were cut back, 4 bases at V and 2 bases at J, with 10 bases in the middle. CDR3 length equals 14 residues. The V gene's germline CDR1 is LNHDA and CDR2 SQIVND (reference sequence). The CDR3: CASSRDTVTDTQYF. In nucleotides, the CDR3 is TGTGCCAGTAGTAGGGACACCGTCACAGATACGCAGTATTTT.

This rearrangement joins TRBV19 to TRBJ2-7, with 8 bases lining up with TRBD2. Germline-derived CDR1 and CDR2 are LNHDA and SQIVND (reference sequence). V lost 3 bases to trimming and J lost 3 bases; unmatched junction nucleotides: 10. This CDR3 spans 16 amino acids. The CDR3 loop is CASSMNPSGRIYEQYF. As DNA, the CDR3 is TGTGCCAGTAGTATGAACCCCAGCGGGAGAATCTACGAGCAGTACTTC. The variable domain in full, completed from reference TRBV19 and TRBJ2-7, reads DGGITQSPKYLFRKEGQNVTLSCEQNLNHDAMYWYRQDPGQGLRLIYYSQIVNDFQKGDIAEGYSVSREKKESFPLTVTSAQKNPTAFYLCASSMNPSGRIYEQYFGPGTRLTVT.

This clone was seen once. The chain has TRBV4-1 and TRBJ2-1; 7 nucleotides match TRBD2. The CDR3 is 17 amino acids. J lost 1 base, V lost 4 bases, and 10 bases had no gene match. Per the germline V gene, CDR1 is MGHRA and CDR2 is YSYEKL. CDR3: CASSLVAGVISYNEQFF. Here the CDR3 DNA reads TGCGCCAGCAGCCTCGTGGCGGGAGTGATATCCTACAATGAGCAGTTCTTC.

The gene calls are TRBV28 and TRBJ2-7; D is undetermined. The CDR3 loop spans 16 amino acids. With 7 bases removed from V and 0 bases from J, the gap between germline ends came to 19 bases. Per the germline V gene, CDR1 is MDHEN and CDR2 is SYDVKM. The CDR3: CASNSPGRWSSYEQYF. The CDR3 nucleotides read TGTGCCAGCAATTCACCCGGTAGGTGGAGCTCCTACGAGCAGTACTTC.

The chain combines TRBV6-4 with TRBJ1-1, with D unclear. Germline V gene lookup returns CDR1 MRHNA and CDR2 SNTAGT. Trimming stripped 3 bases from V and 10 bases from J, with 15 bases between. The CDR3 covers 13 residues. The CDR3 sequence is CASSEEQSFGAFF. The CDR3 region has the DNA TGTGCCAGCAGTGAAGAACAGTCATTCGGAGCTTTCTTT.

The chain links TRBV5-6 to TRBJ2-2, with D possibly matching TRBD1 (6 bases). The CDR3 is 16 residues long. Germline V CDR1 and CDR2: SGHDT, YYEEEE. Trimming left V 1 base short and J 5 bases short, with 15 bases between. CDR3 in DNA: TGTGCCAGCAGCTTGTTCAGGGGACGGTTTACCGGGGAGCTGTTTTTT. Amino acid sequence: CASSLFRGRFTGELFF.

This clone appeared a single time. The chain employs TRBV6-1 and TRBJ2-3, with D perhaps matching TRBD2 (5 bases). From germline, CDR1 is MNHNS and CDR2 SASEGT. Trimming removed 6 bases from V and 4 bases from J, with 8 bases in between. The CDR3 is 12 amino acids. The CDR3 nucleotides are TGTGCCAGCAGACTAGTGCCAGATACGCAGTATTTT. Protein product: CASRLVPDTQYF.

This clone was counted once. Here the CDR3 reads CASSIGKQGAAGYTF. CDR3 sequence (DNA): TGTGCCAGTAGTATAGGGAAACAGGGGGCGGCTGGCTACACCTTC. This chain connects TRBV19 to TRBJ1-2; 9 nucleotides agree with TRBD1. V was clipped by 1 base and J by 7 bases; unmatched bases: 7. The germline gives CDR1 LNHDA, CDR2 SQIVND (reference sequence). This CDR3 contains 15 residues.

The J gene is TRBJ1-1, the V gene TRBV7-9; possibly TRBD1 for D (5 bases). Germline CDR1 SEHNR, CDR2 FQNEAQ (reference sequence). CDR3 size: 15 residues. Trimming left V 2 bases short and J 3 bases short, with 13 bases between. CDR3 bases: TGTGCCAGCAGCTTACAGGGCAGCGGGGACACTGAAGCTTTCTTT. It yields the protein CASSLQGSGDTEAFF.

This chain connects TRBV5-4 to TRBJ2-3; perhaps TRBD2 as D (5 bases). This CDR3 has 16 residues. V gave up 0 bases and J gave up 3 bases, with 14 bases separating them. The V gene's germline CDR1 is SGHNT and CDR2 YYREEE (reference sequence). The CDR3: CASSLDVARKTDTQYF. The CDR3 nucleotides are TGTGCCAGCAGCTTGGATGTAGCGAGGAAAACAGATACGCAGTATTTT.

The gene calls are TRBV18 and TRBJ2-1, with 8 positions matching TRBD2. The J segment lost 3 bases and the V segment lost 0 bases, leaving 13 bases of the junction unmatched. The CDR3 consists of 19 residues. Germline CDR1 and CDR2: KGHSH and LQKENI. The CDR3 coding sequence is TGTGCCAGCTCACCACCAACGGGAGGGCCTGGGGCAAGCTACAATGAGCAGTTCTTC. It encodes CASSPPTGGPGASYNEQFF. The full variable domain, rest sourced from reference TRBV18 and TRBJ2-1, is NAGVMQNPRHLVRRRGQEARLRCSPMKGHSHVYWYRQLPEEGLKFMVYLQKENIIDESGMPKERFSAEFPKEGPSILRIQQVVRGDSAAYFCASSPPTGGPGASYNEQFFGPGTRLTVL.

In nucleotides, the CDR3 is TGTGCCAGTATACGACAGGGTGGCAACGAGCAGTACTTC. It codes for CASIRQGGNEQYF. The chain carries TRBV27 and TRBJ2-7, with TRBD1 identical over 7 bases. The J segment lost 5 bases and the V segment lost 9 bases, leaving 10 bases of the junction unmatched. CDR3 size: 13 residues. The germline V gene has CDR1 MNHEY and CDR2 SMNVEV (reference sequence).

The chain employs TRBV5-1 and TRBJ2-1, with TRBD2 identical over 13 bases. V gave up 3 bases and J gave up 1 base; unmatched junction bases: 4. CDR3 length equals 17 residues. Germline lookup yields CDR1 SGHRS and CDR2 YFSETQ. As DNA, the CDR3 is TGCGCCAGCAGCTCCGGGACTAGCGGGATATCCTACAATGAGCAGTTCTTC. Protein sequence: CASSSGTSGISYNEQFF.

In its sample, this clone was seen once. The chain is built from TRBV7-2 and TRBJ2-1, with 8 bases aligning to TRBD2. This CDR3 is 15 amino acids long. Per germline, CDR1 SGHTA and CDR2 FQGNSA. After removal of 2 bases from V and 8 bases from J, the junction contained 8 bases not matched to a gene. CDR3 protein: CASSLMAGGPDEQFF. The CDR3, as DNA: TGTGCCAGCAGCTTAATGGCGGGGGGACCAGATGAGCAGTTCTTC.

For this clone: Within the sample, other DNA sequences also encode this same CDR3. The chain couples TRBV7-9 to TRBJ1-4, with D possibly matching TRBD1 (5 bases). Looked up from germline, CDR1 is SEHNR and CDR2 is FQNEAQ (reference sequence). V was cut by 3 bases and J by 1 base, with 6 bases left in between. The CDR3 covers 14 residues. The CDR3 spells CASSLRGTNEKLFF. The CDR3 DNA is TGTGCCAGCAGCTTGAGGGGAACTAATGAAAAACTGTTTTTT.

This clone was detected only a few times. The chain combines TRBV19 with TRBJ1-2, with D possibly TRBD1 on 6 matching bases. The V end was cut by 5 bases, the J end by 7 bases, with 11 bases between. Germline loops: CDR1 LNHDA, CDR2 SQIVND (reference sequence). The CDR3 is 12 residues long. CDR3 in amino acids: CASSYRAAGYTF. In nucleotides, the CDR3 is TGTGCCAGTAGTTACAGGGCGGCTGGCTACACCTTC. The variable domain in full, completed from reference TRBV19 and TRBJ1-2, reads DGGITQSPKYLFRKEGQNVTLSCEQNLNHDAMYWYRQDPGQGLRLIYYSQIVNDFQKGDIAEGYSVSREKKESFPLTVTSAQKNPTAFYLCASSYRAAGYTFGSGTRLTVV.

The chain carries TRBV5-1 and TRBJ2-1, with 11 bases aligning to TRBD1. This CDR3 spans 15 amino acids. V was clipped by 2 bases and J by 7 bases; unmatched bases: 5. Germline values: CDR1 SGHRS, CDR2 YFSETQ. The CDR3 DNA sequence: TGCGCCAGCAGCTTATCCGGGACAGGGGGTAATGAGCAGTTCTTC. Its translation is CASSLSGTGGNEQFF.

The genes are TRBV28 and TRBJ2-7; the match to TRBD2 covers 12 bases. The CDR3 has 15 residues. Germline values: CDR1 MDHEN, CDR2 SYDVKM. V trimming: 6 bases; J trimming: 2 bases; junction bases outside the gene matches: 5. CDR3 residues: CASRTRLAGAYEQYF. CDR3 sequence (DNA): TGTGCCAGCAGGACACGACTAGCGGGAGCCTACGAGCAGTACTTC.

The CDR3 DNA follows: TGTGCCAGCAGTTTACAGGGAAGCAATGAGCAGTTCTTC. Its protein product is CASSLQGSNEQFF. This chain uses TRBV6-5 with TRBJ2-1, with TRBD1 as a possible D gene (6 bases). The V gene lost 4 bases and the J gene lost 6 bases, with 10 bases spanning the gap. Germline values: CDR1 MNHEY, CDR2 SVGAGI. The CDR3 is 13 amino acids.